This TCR beta chain was captured by sequencing in a study of T cell responses to AZD1222 COVID-19 vaccine. Study observations and caveats: A rise in Spike-specific TCR breadth and depth followed two AZD1222 doses. Most donors were white British, females outnumbered males, and clonal diversity was possibly underestimated. Just six people given AZD1222 tested seropositive at baseline.

The germline gives CDR1 LNHDA, CDR2 SQIVND (reference sequence). The CDR3 extends over 15 amino acids. The ends were cut back, 3 bases at V and 4 bases at J, with 12 bases in the middle. Assay used: immunoSEQ multiplex PCR; TCRdb lists only in-frame clones, some missing. The data hold under 140,000 clones, with under 95% observed a single time. A note on this clone: Its cognate antigen is unknown.

The chain links TRBV19 to TRBJ2-2; D gene uncertain. The sequencing used peripheral blood, collected on day 0 of AZD1222 vaccination. The source of this sequence is an adult in good health. The CDR3 nucleotides read TGTGCCAGTAGTATGTCTTTCCGGACCACCGGGGAGCTGTTTTTT. Its translation: CASSMSFRTTGELFF.